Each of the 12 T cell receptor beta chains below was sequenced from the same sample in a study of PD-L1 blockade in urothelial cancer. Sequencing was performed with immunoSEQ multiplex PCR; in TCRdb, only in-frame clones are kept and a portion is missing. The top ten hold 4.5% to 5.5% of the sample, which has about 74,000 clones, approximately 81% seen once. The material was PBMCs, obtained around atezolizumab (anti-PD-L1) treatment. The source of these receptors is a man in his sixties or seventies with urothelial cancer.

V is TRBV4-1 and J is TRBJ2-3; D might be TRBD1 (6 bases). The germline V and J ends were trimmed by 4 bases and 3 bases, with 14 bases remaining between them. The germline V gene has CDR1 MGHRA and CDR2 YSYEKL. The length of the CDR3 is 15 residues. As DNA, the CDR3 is TGCGCCAGCAGCCCATTCGACAGGAGAACAGATACGCAGTATTTT. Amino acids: CASSPFDRRTDTQYF.

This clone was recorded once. CDR3: CASSVSGRPYEQYF. The DNA of the CDR3 is TGTGCCAGCAGCGTTAGCGGGAGGCCCTACGAGCAGTACTTC. The chain combines TRBV9 with TRBJ2-7; TRBD2 aligns across 10 bases. The V gene end was trimmed by 2 bases and the J gene end by 2 bases; junction bases not matched to a gene: 1. Germline V lookup: CDR1 SGDLS, CDR2 YYNGEE. The length of the CDR3 is 14 residues.

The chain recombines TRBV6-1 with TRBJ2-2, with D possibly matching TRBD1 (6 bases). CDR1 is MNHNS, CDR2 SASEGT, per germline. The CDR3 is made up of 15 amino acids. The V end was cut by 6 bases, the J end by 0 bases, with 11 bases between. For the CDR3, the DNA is TGTGCCAGCAGCGTACAGGGTCCGAACACCGGGGAGCTGTTTTTT. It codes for CASSVQGPNTGELFF.

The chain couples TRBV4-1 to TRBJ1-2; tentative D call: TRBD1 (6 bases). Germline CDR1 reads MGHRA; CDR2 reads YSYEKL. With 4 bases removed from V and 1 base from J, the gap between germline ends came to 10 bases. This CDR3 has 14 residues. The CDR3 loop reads CASSPTGYNYGYTF. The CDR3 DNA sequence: TGCGCCAGCAGCCCAACAGGGTATAACTATGGCTACACCTTC.

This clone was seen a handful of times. This chain's CDR3 is CASSYGQLYYGYTF. CDR3 in DNA: TGTGCCAGCAGTTACGGGCAGCTTTACTATGGCTACACCTTC. V and J are TRBV6-6 and TRBJ1-2; no clear D. V gave up 2 bases and J gave up 3 bases, with 10 bases separating them. The germline gives CDR1 MNHNY, CDR2 SVGAGI (reference sequence). The CDR3 is 14 amino acids.

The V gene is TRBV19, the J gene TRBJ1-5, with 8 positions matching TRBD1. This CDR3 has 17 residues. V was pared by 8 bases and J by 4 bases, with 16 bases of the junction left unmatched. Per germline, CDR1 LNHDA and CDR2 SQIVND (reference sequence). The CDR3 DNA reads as TGTGCCAGTCGGACAGCCGGGCAGGGGGCCCGAAATCAGCCCCAGCATTTT. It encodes CASRTAGQGARNQPQHF.

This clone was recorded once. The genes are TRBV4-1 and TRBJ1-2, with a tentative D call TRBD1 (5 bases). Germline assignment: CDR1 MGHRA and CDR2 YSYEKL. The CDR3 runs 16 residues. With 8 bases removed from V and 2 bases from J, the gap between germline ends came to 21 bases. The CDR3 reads CASAEPNPTENYGYTF. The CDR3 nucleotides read TGCGCCAGCGCCGAACCTAATCCGACAGAGAACTATGGCTACACCTTC.

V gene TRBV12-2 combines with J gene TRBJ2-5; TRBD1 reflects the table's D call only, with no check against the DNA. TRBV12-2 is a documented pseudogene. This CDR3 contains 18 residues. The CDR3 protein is CASRLGGRQGGLQETQYF. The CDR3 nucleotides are TGTGCAAGTCGCTTGGGGGGAAGACAGGGGGGGCTCCAAGAGACCCAGTACTTC.

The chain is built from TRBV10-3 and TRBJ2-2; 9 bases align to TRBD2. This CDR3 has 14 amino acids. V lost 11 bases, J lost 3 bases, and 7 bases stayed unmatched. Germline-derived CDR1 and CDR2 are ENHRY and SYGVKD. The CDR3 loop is CAHSGSRDTGELFF. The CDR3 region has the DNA TGTGCCCATAGCGGGAGTCGGGACACCGGGGAGCTGTTTTTT.

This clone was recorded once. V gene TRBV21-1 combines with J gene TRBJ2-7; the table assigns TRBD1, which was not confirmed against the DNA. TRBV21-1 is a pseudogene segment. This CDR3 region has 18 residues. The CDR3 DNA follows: TGTGCCAGCAGCAAAGATACCTATTTGGGCTCCCGTCCTTACGAGCAGTACTTC. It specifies CASSKDTYLGSRPYEQYF.

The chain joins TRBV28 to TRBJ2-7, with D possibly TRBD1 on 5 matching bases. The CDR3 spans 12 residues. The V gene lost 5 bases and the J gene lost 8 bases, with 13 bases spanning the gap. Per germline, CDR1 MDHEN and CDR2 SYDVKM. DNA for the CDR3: TGTGCCAGCAGTGTAACAGCAGGGCAGCAGTACTTC. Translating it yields CASSVTAGQQYF.

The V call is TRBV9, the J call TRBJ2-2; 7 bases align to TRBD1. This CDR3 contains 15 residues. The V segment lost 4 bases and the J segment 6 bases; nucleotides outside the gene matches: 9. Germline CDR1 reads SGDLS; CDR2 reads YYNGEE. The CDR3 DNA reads TGTGCCAGCAGCCCCACGACAGGGTTCTCCGGGGAGCTGTTTTTT. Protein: CASSPTTGFSGELFF.